This entry concerns a single T cell receptor beta chain. The CDR3 has 16 residues. Germline V gives CDR1 SGHNT, CDR2 YYREEE (reference sequence). Deletions cut 4 bases from V and 7 bases from J, with 21 bases between. This specimen comes from a study of blood T cell repertoires in COVID-19. Turning to the study itself: Samples representing acute and convalescent COVID-19 were sourced from the United States, Italy and Spain. T cells, B-cell-depleted T cells, or PBMCs supplied cDNA or gDNA.

In the original processing: Reference gene primer amplification in the assay estimated nucleated cell counts. The data were produced by immunoSEQ multiplex PCR, yet TCRdb's version contains in-frame clones alone and is incomplete. The V and J calls and the clone size are those of that table, but D and trimming were determined from the DNA. Counted here are some 62,000 clones, 86% occurring once; the ten biggest clones make up 1% to 1.5%. The sequenced sample was peripheral blood. This receptor was taken from an elderly woman with acute or convalescent COVID-19. This rearrangement joins TRBV5-4 to TRBJ2-1, with TRBD2 as a possible D gene (6 bases). In nucleotides, the CDR3 is TGTGCCAGCAGCCCCCGGGTCGGTTTAAGCGGGAATGAGCAGTTCTTC. Translating it yields CASSPRVGLSGNEQFF.